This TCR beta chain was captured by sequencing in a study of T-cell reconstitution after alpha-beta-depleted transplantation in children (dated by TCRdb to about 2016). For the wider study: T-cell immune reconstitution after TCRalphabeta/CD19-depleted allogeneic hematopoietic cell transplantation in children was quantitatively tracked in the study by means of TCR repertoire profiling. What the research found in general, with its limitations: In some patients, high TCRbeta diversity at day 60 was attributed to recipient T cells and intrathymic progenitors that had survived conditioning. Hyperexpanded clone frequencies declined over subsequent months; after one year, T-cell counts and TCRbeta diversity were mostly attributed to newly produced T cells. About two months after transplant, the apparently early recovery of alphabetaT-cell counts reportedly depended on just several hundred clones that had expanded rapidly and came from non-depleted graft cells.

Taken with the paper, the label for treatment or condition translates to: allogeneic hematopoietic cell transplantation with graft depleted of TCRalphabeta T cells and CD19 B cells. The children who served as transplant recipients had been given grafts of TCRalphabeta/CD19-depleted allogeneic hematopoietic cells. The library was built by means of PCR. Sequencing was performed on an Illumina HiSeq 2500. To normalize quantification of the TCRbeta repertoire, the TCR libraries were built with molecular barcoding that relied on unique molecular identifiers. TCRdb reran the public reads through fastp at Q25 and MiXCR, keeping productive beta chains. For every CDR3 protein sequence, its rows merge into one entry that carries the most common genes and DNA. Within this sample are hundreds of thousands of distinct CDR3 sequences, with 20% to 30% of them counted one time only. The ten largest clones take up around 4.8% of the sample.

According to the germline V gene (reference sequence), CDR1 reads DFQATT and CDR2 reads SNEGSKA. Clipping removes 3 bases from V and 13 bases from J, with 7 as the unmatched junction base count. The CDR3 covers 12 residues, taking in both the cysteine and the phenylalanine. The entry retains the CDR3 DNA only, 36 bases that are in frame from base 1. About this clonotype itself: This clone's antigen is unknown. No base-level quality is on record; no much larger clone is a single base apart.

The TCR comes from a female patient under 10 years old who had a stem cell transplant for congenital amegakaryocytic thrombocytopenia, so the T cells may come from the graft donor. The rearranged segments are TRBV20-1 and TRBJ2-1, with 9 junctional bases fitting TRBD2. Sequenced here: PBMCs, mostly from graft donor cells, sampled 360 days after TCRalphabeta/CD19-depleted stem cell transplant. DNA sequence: TGCAGTGCTAGTGGGCGGGAGGGGGGCCAGTTCTTC. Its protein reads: CSASGREGGQFF.